A single sample is the source of the 6 T cell receptor beta chains below, sequenced in a study of long-term antiretroviral therapy in people with HIV. The libraries were made with immunoSEQ v3.0 at survey level. The assay was immunoSEQ multiplex PCR, and TCRdb's table has in-frame clones only and misses some. The top ten hold 3% to 4.5% of the sample, which has around 31,000 clones, 70% to 90% seen once. Specimen: unsorted PBMCs, collected 0.8 years before starting antiretroviral therapy. These receptors all come from a man between 18 and 29 years old with HIV.

This rearrangement joins TRBV9 to TRBJ2-2; no firm D call. Deletions cut 5 bases from V and 5 bases from J, with 13 bases between. CDR3 length equals 14 residues. Germline V gives CDR1 SGDLS, CDR2 YYNGEE. The CDR3 here is CASSTPFTTGELFF. In DNA, the CDR3 is TGTGCCAGCAGTACCCCGTTTACTACCGGGGAGCTGTTTTTT.

This sequence joins TRBV7-2 and TRBJ2-7; 9 nucleotides agree with TRBD1. With V trimmed by 1 base and J by 5 bases, 6 bases remained unmatched. The germline CDR1 and CDR2 sequences are SGHTA and FQGNSA. This CDR3 has 15 amino acids. DNA for the CDR3: TGTGCCAGCAGCTTAGAGTCGGGACAGGGAAACGAGCAGTACTTC. It codes for CASSLESGQGNEQYF.

The chain carries TRBV29-1 and TRBJ2-7; D uncertain. CDR1 and CDR2 (germline): SQVTM, ANQGSEA. Trimming removed 5 bases at V and 4 bases at J, with 9 bases between. The CDR3 contains 11 residues. The DNA of the CDR3 is TGCAGCGTTTTAAAGGGTTACGAGCAGTACTTC. It yields the protein CSVLKGYEQYF.

The CDR3 DNA is TGTGCCAGCAGTGAAGTAGTAAGGGCGAGGACAGATACGCAGTATTTT. It is translated as CASSEVVRARTDTQYF. This chain joins TRBV6-1 and TRBJ2-3; D gene ambiguous. Germline V gene data show CDR1 as MNHNS and CDR2 as SASEGT. CDR3 length: 16 residues. V dropped 1 base and J dropped 3 bases, with 14 bases sitting between them.

J is TRBJ1-1 and V is TRBV19; tentatively, D is TRBD1 (5 bases). Germline loops: CDR1 LNHDA, CDR2 SQIVND (reference sequence). The length of the CDR3 is 15 residues. V lost 3 bases, J lost 7 bases, and 18 bases lay in between. CDR3 region: CASSMAGRGIFEAFF. The CDR3 nucleotides read TGTGCCAGTAGTATGGCAGGGAGAGGGATCTTTGAAGCTTTCTTT.

The chain couples TRBV7-8 to TRBJ1-1; D might be TRBD1 (5 bases). V lost 0 bases and J lost 6, with 14 bases in between. Germline lookup yields CDR1 SGHVS and CDR2 FQNEAQ. This CDR3 is built from 15 residues. CDR3 protein: CASSLASGGSSEAFF. The CDR3 region has the DNA TGTGCCAGCAGCTTAGCCTCGGGGGGGTCCTCTGAAGCTTTCTTT.